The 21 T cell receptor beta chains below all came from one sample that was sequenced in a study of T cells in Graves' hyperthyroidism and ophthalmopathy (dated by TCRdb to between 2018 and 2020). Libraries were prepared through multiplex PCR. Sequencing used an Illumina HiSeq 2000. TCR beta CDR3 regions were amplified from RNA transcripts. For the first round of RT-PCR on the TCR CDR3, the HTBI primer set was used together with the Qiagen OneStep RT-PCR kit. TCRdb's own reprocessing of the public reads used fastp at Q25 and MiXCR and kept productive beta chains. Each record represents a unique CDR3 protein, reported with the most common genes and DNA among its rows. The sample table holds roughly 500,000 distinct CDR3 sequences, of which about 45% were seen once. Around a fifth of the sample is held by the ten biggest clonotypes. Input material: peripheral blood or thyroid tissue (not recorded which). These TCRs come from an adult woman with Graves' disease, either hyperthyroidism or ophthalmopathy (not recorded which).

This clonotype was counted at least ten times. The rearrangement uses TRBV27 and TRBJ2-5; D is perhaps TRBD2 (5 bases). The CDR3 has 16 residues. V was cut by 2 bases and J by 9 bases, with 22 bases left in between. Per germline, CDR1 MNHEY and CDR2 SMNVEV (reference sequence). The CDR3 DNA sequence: TGTGCCAGCAGTTTAGCAGGAAGTGGGAGAGAGGAGTCCCAGTACTTC. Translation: CASSLAGSGREESQYF.

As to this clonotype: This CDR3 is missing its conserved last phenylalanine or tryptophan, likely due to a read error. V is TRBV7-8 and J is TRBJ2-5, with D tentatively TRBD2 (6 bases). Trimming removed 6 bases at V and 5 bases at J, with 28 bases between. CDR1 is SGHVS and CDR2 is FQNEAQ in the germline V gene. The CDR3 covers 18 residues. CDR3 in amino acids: CASSTLLTGLTPQETQYL. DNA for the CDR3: TGTGCCAGCAGTACCCTACTGACGGGACTTACCCCGCAGGAGACCCAGTACCTC.

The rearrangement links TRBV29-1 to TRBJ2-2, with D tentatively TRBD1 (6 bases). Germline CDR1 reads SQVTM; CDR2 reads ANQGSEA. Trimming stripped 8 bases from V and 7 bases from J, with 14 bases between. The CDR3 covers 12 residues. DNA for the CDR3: TGCAGCACAAGACAGGATCGCGGGGAGCTGTTTTTT. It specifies CSTRQDRGELFF.

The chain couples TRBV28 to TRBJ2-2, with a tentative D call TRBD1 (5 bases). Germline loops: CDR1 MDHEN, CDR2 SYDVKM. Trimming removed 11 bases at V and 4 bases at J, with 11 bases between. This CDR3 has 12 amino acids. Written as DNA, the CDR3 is TGTGCCCAGCCAGGGCCCACCGGGGAGCTGTTTTTT. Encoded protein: CAQPGPTGELFF.

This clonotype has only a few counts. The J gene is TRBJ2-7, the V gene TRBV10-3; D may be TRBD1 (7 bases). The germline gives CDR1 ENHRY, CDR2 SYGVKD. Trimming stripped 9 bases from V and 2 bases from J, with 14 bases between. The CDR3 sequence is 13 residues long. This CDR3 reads CAISAGQTYEQYF. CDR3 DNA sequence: TGTGCCATTAGCGCGGGACAGACCTACGAGCAGTACTTC.

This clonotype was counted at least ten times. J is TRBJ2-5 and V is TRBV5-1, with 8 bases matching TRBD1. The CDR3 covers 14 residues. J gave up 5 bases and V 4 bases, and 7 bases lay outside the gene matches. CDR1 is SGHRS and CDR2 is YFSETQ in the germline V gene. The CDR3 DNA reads TGCGCCAGCAGCCCCGGGACAGGAAGGGAGACCCAGTACTTC. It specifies CASSPGTGRETQYF. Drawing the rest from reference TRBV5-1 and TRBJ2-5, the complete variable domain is KAGVTQTPRYLIKTRGQQVTLSCSPISGHRSVSWYQQTPGQGLQFLFEYFSETQRNKGNFPGRFSGRQFSNSRSEMNVSTLELGDSALYLCASSPGTGRETQYFGPGTRLLVL.

Written as DNA, the CDR3 is TGTGCCAGTAGTATCGTCGAAGGGGTTGGTTCACCCCTCCACTTT. Residues: CASSIVEGVGSPLHF. The chain has TRBV19 and TRBJ1-6, with D perhaps TRBD1 (5 bases). Germline CDR1 and CDR2: LNHDA and SQIVND (reference sequence). The CDR3 has 15 amino acids. Trimming took 3 bases from V and 9 from J, leaving 15 bases between them.

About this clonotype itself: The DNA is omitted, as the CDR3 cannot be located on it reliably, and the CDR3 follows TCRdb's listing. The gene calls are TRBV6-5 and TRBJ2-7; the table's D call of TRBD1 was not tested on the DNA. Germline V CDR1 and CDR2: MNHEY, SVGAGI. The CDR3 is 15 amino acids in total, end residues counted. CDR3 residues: CASSTSDGGSYEQYF.

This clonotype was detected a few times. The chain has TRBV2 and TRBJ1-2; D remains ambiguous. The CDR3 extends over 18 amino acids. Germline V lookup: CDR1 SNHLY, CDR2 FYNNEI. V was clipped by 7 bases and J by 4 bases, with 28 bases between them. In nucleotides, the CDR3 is TGTGCCAGCAATACAGTCGGGAACACTGAAGCGTGGGGCTATGGCTACACCTTC. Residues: CASNTVGNTEAWGYGYTF.

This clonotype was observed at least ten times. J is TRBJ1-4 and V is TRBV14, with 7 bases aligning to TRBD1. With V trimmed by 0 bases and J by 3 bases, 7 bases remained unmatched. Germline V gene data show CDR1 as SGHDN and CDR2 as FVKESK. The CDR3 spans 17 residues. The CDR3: CASSQDTGDIANEKLFF. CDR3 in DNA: TGTGCCAGCAGCCAAGATACAGGGGATATAGCTAATGAAAAACTGTTTTTT.

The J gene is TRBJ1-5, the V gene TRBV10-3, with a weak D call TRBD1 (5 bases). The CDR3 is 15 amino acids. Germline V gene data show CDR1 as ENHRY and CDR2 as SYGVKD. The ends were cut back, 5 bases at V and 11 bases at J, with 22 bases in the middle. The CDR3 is CAISHNPMGEETQHF. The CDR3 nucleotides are TGTGCCATCAGTCATAACCCGATGGGGGAAGAGACCCAGCATTTT.

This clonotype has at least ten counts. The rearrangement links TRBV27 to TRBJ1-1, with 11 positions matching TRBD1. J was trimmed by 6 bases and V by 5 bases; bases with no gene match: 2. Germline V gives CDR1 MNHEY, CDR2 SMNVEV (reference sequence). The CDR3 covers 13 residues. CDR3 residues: CASSGTGGSEAFF. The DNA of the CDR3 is TGTGCCAGCAGTGGGACAGGGGGTTCTGAAGCTTTCTTT.

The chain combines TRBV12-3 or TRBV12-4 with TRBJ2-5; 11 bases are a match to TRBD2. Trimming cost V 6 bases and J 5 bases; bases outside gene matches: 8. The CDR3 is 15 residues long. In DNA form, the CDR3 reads TGTGCCAGCAGAATAGCGGGAGGGACGAGGGAGACCCAGTACTTC. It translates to CASRIAGGTRETQYF.

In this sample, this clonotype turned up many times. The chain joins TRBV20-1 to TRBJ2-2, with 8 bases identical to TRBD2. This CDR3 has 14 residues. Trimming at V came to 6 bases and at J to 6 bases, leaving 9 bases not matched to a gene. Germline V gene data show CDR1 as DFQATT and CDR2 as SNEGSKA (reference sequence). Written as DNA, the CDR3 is TGCAGTGCCAGACAAGGGACTAGTCCCGGGGAGCTGTTTTTT. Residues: CSARQGTSPGELFF.

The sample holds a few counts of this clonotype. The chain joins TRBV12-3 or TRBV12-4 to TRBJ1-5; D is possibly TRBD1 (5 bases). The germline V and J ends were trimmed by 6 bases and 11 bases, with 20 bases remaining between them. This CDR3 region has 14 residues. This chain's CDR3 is CASSGGRGVETQHF. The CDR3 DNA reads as TGTGCCAGCAGCGGCGGGAGGGGTGTGGAGACCCAGCATTTT.

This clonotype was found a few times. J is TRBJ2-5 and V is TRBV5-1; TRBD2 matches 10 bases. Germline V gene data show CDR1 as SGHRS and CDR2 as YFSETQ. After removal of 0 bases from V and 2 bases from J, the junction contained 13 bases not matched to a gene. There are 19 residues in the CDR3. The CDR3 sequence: CASSLALSGRALKQETQYF. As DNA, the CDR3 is TGCGCCAGCAGCTTGGCCTTGAGCGGGAGGGCTCTAAAACAAGAGACCCAGTACTTC. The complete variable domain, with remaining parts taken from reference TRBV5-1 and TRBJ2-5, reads KAGVTQTPRYLIKTRGQQVTLSCSPISGHRSVSWYQQTPGQGLQFLFEYFSETQRNKGNFPGRFSGRQFSNSRSEMNVSTLELGDSALYLCASSLALSGRALKQETQYFGPGTRLLVL.

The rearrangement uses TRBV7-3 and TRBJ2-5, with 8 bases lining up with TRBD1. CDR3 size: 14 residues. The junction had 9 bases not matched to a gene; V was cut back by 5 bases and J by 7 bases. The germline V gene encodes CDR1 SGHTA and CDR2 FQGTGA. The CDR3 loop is CASSASTGAGTQYF. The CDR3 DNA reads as TGTGCCAGCAGCGCCTCGACAGGGGCCGGGACCCAGTACTTC.

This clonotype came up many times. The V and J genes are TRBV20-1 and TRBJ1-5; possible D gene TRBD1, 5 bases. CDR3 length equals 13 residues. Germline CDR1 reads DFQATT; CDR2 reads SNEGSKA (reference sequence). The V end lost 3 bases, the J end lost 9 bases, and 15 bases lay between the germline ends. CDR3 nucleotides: TGCAGTGCTAGTACGCCCAATGGGGGGCCCCAGCATTTT. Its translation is CSASTPNGGPQHF.

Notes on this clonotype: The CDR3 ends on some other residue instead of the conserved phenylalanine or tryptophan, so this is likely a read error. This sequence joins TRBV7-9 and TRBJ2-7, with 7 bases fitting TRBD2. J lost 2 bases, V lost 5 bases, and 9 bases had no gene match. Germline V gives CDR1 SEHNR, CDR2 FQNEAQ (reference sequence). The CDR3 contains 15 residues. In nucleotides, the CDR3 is TGTGCCAGCAGCCTGGGGAGGGGCGATACCTACGAGCAGTACCTC. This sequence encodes CASSLGRGDTYEQYL.

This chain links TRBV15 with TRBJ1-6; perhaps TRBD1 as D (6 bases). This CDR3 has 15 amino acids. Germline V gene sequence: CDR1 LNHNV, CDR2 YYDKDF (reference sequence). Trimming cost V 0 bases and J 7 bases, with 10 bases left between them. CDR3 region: CATSRDRGENSPLHF. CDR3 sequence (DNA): TGTGCCACCAGCAGAGATAGGGGGGAAAATTCACCCCTCCACTTT.

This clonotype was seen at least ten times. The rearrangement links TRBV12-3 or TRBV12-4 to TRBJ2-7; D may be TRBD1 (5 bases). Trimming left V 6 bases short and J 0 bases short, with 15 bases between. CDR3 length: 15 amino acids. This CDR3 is CASSPRTGSSYEQYF. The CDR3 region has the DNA TGTGCCAGCAGCCCTCGAACAGGATCCTCCTACGAGCAGTACTTC.